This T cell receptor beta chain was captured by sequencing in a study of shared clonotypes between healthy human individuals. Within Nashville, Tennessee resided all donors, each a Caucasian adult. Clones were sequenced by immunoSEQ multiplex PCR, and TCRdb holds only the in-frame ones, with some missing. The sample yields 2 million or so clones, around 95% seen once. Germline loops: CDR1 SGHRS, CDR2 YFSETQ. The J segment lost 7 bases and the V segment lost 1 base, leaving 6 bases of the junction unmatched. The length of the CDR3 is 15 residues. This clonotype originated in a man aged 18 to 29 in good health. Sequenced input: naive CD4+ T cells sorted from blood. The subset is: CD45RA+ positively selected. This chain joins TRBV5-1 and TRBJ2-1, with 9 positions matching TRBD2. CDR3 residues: CASSLMASGANEQFF. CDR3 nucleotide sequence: TGCGCCAGCAGCTTGATGGCTAGCGGGGCGAATGAGCAGTTCTTC.